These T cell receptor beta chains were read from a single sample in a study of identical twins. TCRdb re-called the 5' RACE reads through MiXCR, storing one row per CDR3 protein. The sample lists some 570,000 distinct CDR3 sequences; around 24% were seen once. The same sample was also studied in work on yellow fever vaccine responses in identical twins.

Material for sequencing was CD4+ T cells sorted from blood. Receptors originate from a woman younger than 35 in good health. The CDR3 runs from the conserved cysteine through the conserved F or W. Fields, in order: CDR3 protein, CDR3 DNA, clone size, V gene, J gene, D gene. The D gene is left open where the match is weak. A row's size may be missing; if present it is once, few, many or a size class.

CDR3: CASSPGVAGRRFF; DNA: TGTGCCAGCAGCCCCGGGGTAGCGGGTAGGCGGTTCTTC; size: few; V: TRBV14; J: TRBJ2-1; D: TRBD2
CDR3: CASSTTAGNTIYF; DNA: TGTGCCAGCAGTACGACAGCTGGAAACACCATATATTTT; size: .; V: TRBV2; J: TRBJ1-3; D: .
CDR3: CASSQPGATEAFF; DNA: TGTGCCAGCAGCCAACCGGGGGCGACTGAAGCTTTCTTT; size: few; V: TRBV3-1; J: TRBJ1-1; D: .
CDR3: CASSSSRKSSYEQYF; DNA: TGTGCCAGCAGTTCGAGTCGGAAAAGCTCCTACGAGCAGTACTTC; size: .; V: TRBV12-3/TRBV12-4; J: TRBJ2-7; D: .
CDR3: CSVVLAGVNTGELFF; DNA: TGCAGCGTTGTCCTCGCGGGAGTAAACACCGGGGAGCTGTTTTTT; size: .; V: TRBV29-1; J: TRBJ2-2; D: TRBD2
CDR3: CASSYSGLASDTQYF; DNA: TGTGCCAGCAGTTACTCGGGGCTAGCCTCAGATACGCAGTATTTT; size: .; V: TRBV6-5; J: TRBJ2-3; D: .
CDR3: CSARLAGANYNEQFF; DNA: TGCAGTGCTAGACTAGCGGGGGCGAACTACAATGAGCAGTTCTTC; size: few; V: TRBV20-1; J: TRBJ2-1; D: TRBD2
CDR3: CATSDLGRPNTGELFF; DNA: TGTGCCACCAGTGATTTGGGGCGACCGAACACCGGGGAGCTGTTTTTT; size: few; V: TRBV24-1; J: TRBJ2-2; D: .
CDR3: CASSPTLYNEQFF; DNA: TGTGCCAGCTCACCCACCCTCTACAATGAGCAGTTCTTC; size: .; V: TRBV18; J: TRBJ2-1; D: .
CDR3: CSAWSGMPYNEQFF; DNA: TGCAGTGCTTGGAGCGGGATGCCCTACAATGAGCAGTTCTTC; size: .; V: TRBV20-1; J: TRBJ2-1; D: TRBD2
CDR3: CASSLALFREGTNTGELFF; DNA: TGCGCCAGCAGCTTGGCCCTGTTTCGTGAGGGGACGAACACCGGGGAGCTGTTTTTT; size: .; V: TRBV5-1; J: TRBJ2-2; D: .
CDR3: CASSGASGMRYEQYF; DNA: TGTGCCAGCAGTGGGGCTAGCGGGATGAGGTACGAGCAGTACTTC; size: .; V: TRBV12-3/TRBV12-4; J: TRBJ2-7; D: TRBD2
CDR3: CSARELGTGNYNEQFF; DNA: TGCAGTGCTAGAGAGCTAGGGACTGGGAACTACAATGAGCAGTTCTTC; size: few; V: TRBV20-1; J: TRBJ2-1; D: .
CDR3: CASSTSSGLASPLGQYF; DNA: TGTGCCAGCAGTACGAGTAGCGGACTAGCCTCCCCTCTGGGGCAGTATTTT; size: .; V: TRBV6-6; J: TRBJ2-3; D: TRBD2
CDR3: CAISGSEGSSYNEQFF; DNA: TGTGCCATCAGTGGTTCTGAGGGTAGCTCCTACAATGAGCAGTTCTTC; size: .; V: TRBV10-3; J: TRBJ2-1; D: .
CDR3: CASSDQGAGTQYF; DNA: TGTGCCAGTAGCGACCAGGGGGCGGGTACGCAGTATTTT; size: .; V: TRBV19; J: TRBJ2-3; D: TRBD1
CDR3: CASSLAGLASTYEQYF; DNA: TGTGCCAGCAGCTTAGCGGGGTTAGCGAGTACCTACGAGCAGTACTTC; size: .; V: TRBV7-9; J: TRBJ2-7; D: .
CDR3: CAISVREGSYEQYF; DNA: TGTGCCATCAGTGTGCGGGAGGGGTCCTACGAGCAGTACTTC; size: .; V: TRBV10-3; J: TRBJ2-7; D: TRBD2
CDR3: CASSLNLAGEVRFF; DNA: TGTGCCAGCAGCTTAAACCTAGCGGGAGAAGTTCGGTTCTTC; size: few; V: TRBV7-2; J: TRBJ2-1; D: TRBD2
CDR3: CASSFKGAANTGELFF; DNA: TGCGCCAGCAGCTTCAAGGGGGCCGCGAACACCGGGGAGCTGTTTTTT; size: .; V: TRBV5-1; J: TRBJ2-2; D: TRBD1